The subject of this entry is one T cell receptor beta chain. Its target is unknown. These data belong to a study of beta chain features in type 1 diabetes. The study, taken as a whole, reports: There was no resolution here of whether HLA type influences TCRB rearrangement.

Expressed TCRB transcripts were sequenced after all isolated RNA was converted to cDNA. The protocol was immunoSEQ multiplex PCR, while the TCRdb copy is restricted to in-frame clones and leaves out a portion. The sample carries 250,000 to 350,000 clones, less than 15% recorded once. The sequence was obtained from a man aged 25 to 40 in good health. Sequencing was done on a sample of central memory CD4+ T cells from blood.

CDR3 region: CASGSPTTAGYTF. CDR3 nucleotides: TGTGCCAGCGGATCCCCAACGACAGCGGGCTACACCTTC. The chain recombines TRBV7-6 with TRBJ1-2, with D perhaps matching TRBD1 (5 bases). There are 13 residues in the CDR3. Trimming shortened V by 8 bases and J by 8 bases, and 18 bases separated the two germline ends. Per germline, CDR1 SGHVS and CDR2 FNYEAQ.